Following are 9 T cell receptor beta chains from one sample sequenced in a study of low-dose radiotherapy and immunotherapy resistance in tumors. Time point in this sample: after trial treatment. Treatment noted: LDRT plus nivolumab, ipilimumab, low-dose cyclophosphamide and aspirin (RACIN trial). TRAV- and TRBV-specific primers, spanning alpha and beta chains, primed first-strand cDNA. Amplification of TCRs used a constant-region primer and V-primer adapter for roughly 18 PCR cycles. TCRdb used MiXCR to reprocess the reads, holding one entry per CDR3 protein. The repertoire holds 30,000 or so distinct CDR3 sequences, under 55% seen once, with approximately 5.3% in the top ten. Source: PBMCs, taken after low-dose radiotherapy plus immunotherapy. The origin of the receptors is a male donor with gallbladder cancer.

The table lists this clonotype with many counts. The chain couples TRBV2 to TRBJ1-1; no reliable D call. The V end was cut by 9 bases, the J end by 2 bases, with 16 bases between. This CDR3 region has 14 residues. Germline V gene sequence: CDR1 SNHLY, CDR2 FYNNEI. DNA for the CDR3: TGTGCCAGTGTATTACGGGTATCTAACACTGAAGCTTTCTTT. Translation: CASVLRVSNTEAFF.

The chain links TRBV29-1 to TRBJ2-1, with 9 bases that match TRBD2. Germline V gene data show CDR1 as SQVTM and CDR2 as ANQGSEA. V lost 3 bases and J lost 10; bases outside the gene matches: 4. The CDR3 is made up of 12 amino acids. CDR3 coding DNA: TGCAGCGTTGACGAGCTAGCGGGGGAGCAGTTCTTC. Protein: CSVDELAGEQFF.

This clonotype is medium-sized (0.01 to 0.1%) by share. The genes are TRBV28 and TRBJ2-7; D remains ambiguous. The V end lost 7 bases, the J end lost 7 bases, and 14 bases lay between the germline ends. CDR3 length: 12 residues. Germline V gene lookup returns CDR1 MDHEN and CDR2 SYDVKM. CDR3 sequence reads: CASMGRPREQYF. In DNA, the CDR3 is TGTGCCAGCATGGGCAGGCCCCGGGAGCAGTACTTC.

The CDR3 DNA is TGCAGCGTAGACAGGAGAACTGAAGCTTTCTTT. This translates into CSVDRRTEAFF. This chain connects TRBV29-1 to TRBJ1-1, with a tentative D call TRBD1 (6 bases). The CDR3 totals 11 residues. Trimming left V 6 bases short and J 5 bases short, with 10 bases between. The germline gives CDR1 SQVTM, CDR2 ANQGSEA.

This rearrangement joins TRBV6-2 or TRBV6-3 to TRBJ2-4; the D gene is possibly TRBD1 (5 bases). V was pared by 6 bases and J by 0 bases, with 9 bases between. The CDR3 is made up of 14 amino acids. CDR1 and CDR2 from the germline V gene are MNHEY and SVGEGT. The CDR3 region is CASRDSLAKNIQYF. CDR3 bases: TGTGCCAGCAGAGACAGTTTAGCCAAAAACATTCAGTACTTC.

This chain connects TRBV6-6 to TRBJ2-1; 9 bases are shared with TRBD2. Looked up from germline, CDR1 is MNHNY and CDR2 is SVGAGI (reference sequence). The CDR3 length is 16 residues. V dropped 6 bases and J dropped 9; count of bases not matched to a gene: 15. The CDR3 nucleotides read TGTGCCAGCAGCCCCCCGACGACTAGCGGCGCCCGTGAGCAGTTCTTC. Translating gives CASSPPTTSGAREQFF.

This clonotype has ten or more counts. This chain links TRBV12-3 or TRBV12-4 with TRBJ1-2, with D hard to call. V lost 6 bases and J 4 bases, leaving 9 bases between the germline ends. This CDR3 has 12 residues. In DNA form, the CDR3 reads TGTGCCAGCAGGGGGATTCGCTATGGCTACACCTTC. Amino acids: CASRGIRYGYTF.

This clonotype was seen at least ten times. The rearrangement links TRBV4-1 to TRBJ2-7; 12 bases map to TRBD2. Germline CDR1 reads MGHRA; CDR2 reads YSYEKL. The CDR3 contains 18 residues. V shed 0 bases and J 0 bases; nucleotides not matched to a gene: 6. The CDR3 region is CASSQEPKTSGGSYEQYF. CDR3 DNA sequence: TGCGCCAGCAGCCAAGAACCCAAGACTAGCGGGGGCTCCTACGAGCAGTACTTC.

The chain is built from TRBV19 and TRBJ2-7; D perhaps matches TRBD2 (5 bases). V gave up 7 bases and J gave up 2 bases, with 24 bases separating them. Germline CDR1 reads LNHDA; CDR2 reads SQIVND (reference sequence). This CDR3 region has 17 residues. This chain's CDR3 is CASTFSESTSGTYEQYF. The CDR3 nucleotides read TGTGCCAGTACCTTCAGTGAATCAACGAGCGGCACCTACGAGCAGTACTTC.